Listed here are 5 T cell receptor beta chains from one sample, sequenced in a study of blood T cell repertoires in COVID-19. Generated by immunoSEQ multiplex PCR, the TCRdb table keeps only in-frame clones and is missing some. Found here are some 200,000 clones, around nine tenths of them singletons; the top ten hold 4.8%. Specimen: peripheral blood. The receptors stem from a woman aged 40 to 49 with acute or convalescent COVID-19.

The chain is built from TRBV11-2 and TRBJ1-6; 9 bases agree with TRBD1. This CDR3 has 15 residues. CDR1 and CDR2 from the germline V gene are SGHAT and FQNNGV. With 4 bases clipped from V and 10 bases from J, the junction kept 8 bases outside the gene matches. The CDR3 sequence is CASSSGWGQGSPLHF. The CDR3 region has the DNA TGTGCCAGCAGCTCAGGGTGGGGACAGGGATCACCCCTCCACTTT. Drawing the rest from reference TRBV11-2 and TRBJ1-6, the complete variable domain is EAGVAQSPRYKIIEKRQSVAFWCNPISGHATLYWYQQILGQGPKLLIQFQNNGVVDDSQLPKDRFSAERLKGVDSTLKIQPAKLEDSAVYLCASSSGWGQGSPLHFGNGTRLTVT.

This chain joins TRBV27 and TRBJ2-4; 9 bases are a match to TRBD2. This CDR3 comprises 18 residues. V lost 6 bases to trimming and J lost 1 base; unmatched junction nucleotides: 13. CDR1 and CDR2 (germline): MNHEY, SMNVEV (reference sequence). CDR3 protein: CASSGFGMSGGAKNIQYF. As DNA, the CDR3 is TGTGCCAGCAGCGGTTTTGGTATGAGCGGGGGGGCCAAAAACATTCAGTACTTC.

The genes are TRBV5-5 and TRBJ1-2, with D possibly TRBD1 on 6 matching bases. With 3 bases removed from V and 4 bases from J, the gap between germline ends came to 16 bases. The germline V gene has CDR1 SGHKS and CDR2 YYEKEE (reference sequence). CDR3 length: 15 amino acids. The CDR3 spells CASSSTRAGAYGYTF. The CDR3, as DNA: TGTGCCAGCAGCTCCACTAGGGCGGGGGCCTATGGCTACACCTTC.

The chain joins TRBV6-5 to TRBJ2-3; D is possibly TRBD1 (6 bases). Germline V gene sequence: CDR1 MNHEY, CDR2 SVGAGI. The CDR3 is 15 amino acids. V was pared by 6 bases and J by 1 base, with 14 bases between. The CDR3 region is CASSVQGVGTDTQYF. The DNA for the CDR3 is TGTGCCAGCAGCGTACAGGGAGTTGGCACAGATACGCAGTATTTT.

V and J are TRBV19 and TRBJ2-3; D is ambiguous. The length of the CDR3 is 15 residues. Trimming shortened V by 0 bases and J by 4 bases, and 11 bases separated the two germline ends. Germline lookup yields CDR1 LNHDA and CDR2 SQIVND (reference sequence). Written as DNA, the CDR3 is TGTGCCAGTAGTATAGACGGCGGCGCGGCAGATACGCAGTATTTT. Its protein product is CASSIDGGAADTQYF.